The rows below give T cell receptor beta chains drawn from one sample of a study of blood T cell repertoires in COVID-19. Repertoires were generated with immunoSEQ multiplex PCR, while TCRdb's copy carries only in-frame clones and drops some. Of around 250,000 clones listed, just under 90% are singletons. The sequenced sample was PBMCs or T cells enriched from blood (not recorded which). The receptors stem from a man aged 50 to 60 who had been exposed to COVID-19. Both conserved end residues are part of each CDR3.

j_call	cdr3_length	v_call	cdr3_aa
TRBJ1-2	16	TRBV14	CASSRPLGRFDYGYTF
TRBJ1-1	14	TRBV5-1	CASSSTGRDTEAFF
TRBJ2-1	14	TRBV6-2/TRBV6-3	CASSFGLLYNEQFF
TRBJ2-2	16	TRBV27	CASSLYFRTNTGELFF
TRBJ1-5	12	TRBV2	CASSYSNQPQHF
TRBJ1-2	13	TRBV5-1	CASSLLGAGGYTF
TRBJ2-3	16	TRBV27	CASSLLAGRFTDTQYF
TRBJ2-7	15	TRBV7-2	CASSLKEQGRYEQYF
TRBJ2-1	16	TRBV4-1	CASSQDNRPLWAEQFF
TRBJ2-1	15	TRBV23-1	CASTPGTSGNGKQFF
TRBJ2-7	13	TRBV7-8	CASSSTQGYGQYF
TRBJ1-2	13	TRBV9	CASSDRGKGGYTF
TRBJ1-6	14	TRBV5-6	CASSLAGSSSPLHF
TRBJ1-5	15	TRBV10-3	CAISELGGGNQPQHF
TRBJ1-1	16	TRBV19	CATIRGRGPPNTEAFF
TRBJ1-1	12	TRBV21-1	CASSKALREAFF
TRBJ2-3	16	TRBV18	CASSFLPTSITDTQYF
TRBJ1-5	13	TRBV2	CASSPPSNQPQHF
TRBJ2-2	20	TRBV2	CASGGPTYPTKKTNTGELFF
TRBJ1-2	16	TRBV27	CASSLRARDSNYGYTF
TRBJ2-2	14	TRBV10-2	CASSGQGGTGELFF
TRBJ1-1	14	TRBV28	CASSLSRGGTEAFF
TRBJ1-1	15	TRBV5-1	CASSATQGTRTEAFF
TRBJ1-1	14	TRBV7-2	CASSLFTDQTEAFF
TRBJ1-5	13	TRBV7-8	CASSLYTSMPQHF
TRBJ1-1	16	TRBV27	CASSLTSTGLSTEAFF
TRBJ1-2	16	TRBV5-1	CASSFDSGALDYGYTF
TRBJ1-6	15	TRBV5-1	CASSTGDGDNSPLHF
TRBJ1-2	16	TRBV5-1	CASSLHRDSLNYGYTF
TRBJ2-1	17	TRBV11-2	CASSLHYRGVESNEQFF
TRBJ2-1	14	TRBV29-1	CSVEGGRGTDEQFF
TRBJ2-7	15	TRBV9	CASSVAEGRPYEQYF
TRBJ2-4	18	TRBV5-1	CASSPETAILSGGYIQYF
TRBJ2-1	12	TRBV18	CASSPAENEQFF
TRBJ2-3	17	TRBV7-9	CASSPGLAVLSTDTQYF
TRBJ2-3	16	TRBV7-9	CASTNHKGVSTDTQYF
TRBJ1-1	14	TRBV19	CASIRTGRKTEAFF
TRBJ1-4	17	TRBV28	CASSLWETGLTNEKLFF
TRBJ2-1	12	TRBV6-5	CASRDRRDLQFF
TRBJ2-5	13	TRBV2	CASRGLAGPPQYF
TRBJ1-2	13	TRBV2	CASSIGQLYGYTF
TRBJ1-2	15	TRBV19	CASTPSLLIANGYTF
TRBJ1-6	14	TRBV28	CASSFLGEHSPLHF
TRBJ1-2	13	TRBV7-6	CASSLGRLYGYTF
TRBJ2-5	13	TRBV5-1	CASSFHPEETQYF
TRBJ2-2	16	TRBV24-1	CATSDATSGRTGELFF
TRBJ2-6	13	TRBV6-4	CATRSSGANVLTF
TRBJ1-2	14	TRBV5-1	CASSTGTEDYGYTF
TRBJ2-3	15	TRBV29-1	CSALDRNSITDTQYF
TRBJ1-2	14	TRBV5-1	CASSLDPRDYGYTF
TRBJ2-3	18	TRBV29-1	CSVPETSGRTSSTDTQYF
TRBJ1-1	14	TRBV9	CASSVDPLGPGAFF
TRBJ1-5	14	TRBV5-5	CASSLTGDEQPQHF
TRBJ2-2	15	TRBV2	CASTNHGGNTGELFF
TRBJ1-1	14	TRBV27	CASSLSYGNTEAFF
TRBJ1-2	18	TRBV18	CASSPLTGQGYQAYGYTF
TRBJ2-1	17	TRBV24-1	CATSDPGTSGRINEQFF
TRBJ1-3	15	TRBV2	CASSVISGPGNTIYF
TRBJ1-4	15	TRBV3-1/TRBV3-2	CASSQAGASDEKLFF